These 26 T cell receptor beta chains were all obtained from the same sample, sequenced in a study of human T cells and chemical hapten exposure. Time point of the sample: patch test 1, 2 weeks after DPC sensitization. The treatment is: therapeutic diphenylcyclopropenone sensitization with weekly scalp DPC. TCRdb re-called the RACE reads with MiXCR, one entry per CDR3 protein. The sample consists of 79,000 or so distinct CDR3 sequences, 10% to 13% of them appearing once. Sequencing used whole blood, obtained in connection with sensitization to the hapten diphenylcyclopropenone (DPC). The source of these receptors is a woman between 50 and 59 years old with alopecia areata. Some clones in this sample may be carry-over from other donors' samples.

The rearrangement uses TRBV9 and TRBJ1-1; D call uncertain. CDR3 length equals 15 residues. The ends were cut back, 3 bases at V and 6 bases at J, with 18 bases in the middle. Germline CDR1 reads SGDLS; CDR2 reads YYNGEE. CDR3 protein: CASSADQPRGAEAFF. CDR3 nucleotides: TGTGCCAGCAGCGCAGATCAGCCTAGAGGCGCTGAAGCTTTCTTT.

This clonotype has a count of ten or more. In DNA, the CDR3 is TGTGCCAGCAGTCCCACCGGGACAGGGAGAAAAGAGCAGTACTTC. Translation gives CASSPTGTGRKEQYF. The rearrangement links TRBV12-3 or TRBV12-4 to TRBJ2-7; 9 bases agree with TRBD1. The junction had 12 bases not matched to a gene; V was cut back by 5 bases and J by 7 bases. The CDR3 contains 15 residues.

In its sample, this clonotype was seen a few times. The rearrangement joins TRBV4-3 to TRBJ2-1; D perhaps matches TRBD2 (6 bases). The CDR3 loop spans 15 amino acids. From germline, CDR1 is LGHNA and CDR2 YSLEER. V was pared by 0 bases and J by 2 bases, with 8 bases between. CDR3 sequence (DNA): TGCGCCAGCAGCCAAGAAGCGGGCCCCTACAATGAGCAGTTCTTC. It translates to CASSQEAGPYNEQFF.

A few counts support this clonotype. The genes are TRBV12-3 or TRBV12-4 and TRBJ2-5; 7 bases map to TRBD2. The CDR3 totals 15 residues. J gave up 2 bases and V 3 bases, and 6 bases lay outside the gene matches. CDR3 amino acids: CASSFRASGQETQYF. In DNA form, the CDR3 reads TGTGCCAGCAGTTTCCGAGCTAGCGGACAAGAGACCCAGTACTTC.

This sequence joins TRBV5-1 and TRBJ2-7; possibly TRBD2 for D (6 bases). The CDR3 totals 11 residues. CDR1 SGHRS and CDR2 YFSETQ come from the germline V gene. The V end lost 3 bases, the J end lost 5 bases, and 6 bases lay between the germline ends. The CDR3 nucleotides are TGCGCCAGCAGCTCGGGGGACGAGCAGTACTTC. Its translation is CASSSGDEQYF.

V is TRBV12-3 or TRBV12-4 and J is TRBJ1-3, with a possible D match to TRBD1 (5 bases). CDR3 length: 14 amino acids. Trimming removed 3 bases at V and 6 bases at J, with 12 bases between. The CDR3 loop is CASSLVRQSNTIYF. The CDR3 nucleotides are TGTGCCAGCAGTTTGGTCAGACAGTCAAACACCATATATTTT.

This clonotype was observed at least ten times. This chain uses TRBV30 with TRBJ1-4, with D possibly being TRBD1 (6 bases). V gave up 0 bases and J gave up 8 bases, with 13 bases separating them. This CDR3 is 14 amino acids long. Germline CDR1 GTSNPN, CDR2 SVGIG (reference sequence). The CDR3 loop is CAWSVVGGQEKLFF. CDR3 coding DNA: TGTGCCTGGAGTGTTGTTGGGGGCCAGGAAAAACTGTTTTTT.

The CDR3 DNA sequence: TGTGCCAGCAGCTTAGTTGATACGCAGTATTTT. This codes for CASSLVDTQYF. The V and J genes are TRBV7-8 and TRBJ2-3; D is undetermined. Between the trimmed V and J ends, which lost 1 base and 6 bases, there was a span of 2 bases. The CDR3 has 11 residues. The germline V gene encodes CDR1 SGHVS and CDR2 FQNEAQ. Full variable domain (rest looked up from reference TRBV7-8 and TRBJ2-3): GAGVSQSPRYKVAKRGQDVALRCDPISGHVSLFWYQQALGQGPEFLTYFQNEAQLDKSGLPSDRFFAERPEGSVSTLKIQRTQQEDSAVYLCASSLVDTQYFGPGTRLTVL.

The chain has TRBV18 and TRBJ1-4, with 8 bases fitting TRBD1. CDR3 size: 16 residues. Germline loops: CDR1 KGHSH, CDR2 LQKENI. V lost 2 bases to trimming and J lost 1 base; unmatched junction nucleotides: 3. This CDR3 reads CASSPSGGRTNEKLFF. CDR3 nucleotide sequence: TGTGCCAGCTCACCATCAGGGGGCAGAACTAATGAAAAACTGTTTTTT.

This clonotype occurred a few times. The genes are TRBV19 and TRBJ1-3; D ambiguous. CDR1 LNHDA and CDR2 SQIVND come from the germline V gene (reference sequence). Trimming removed 5 bases from V and 0 bases from J, with 11 bases in between. The CDR3 sequence is 15 residues long. CDR3 in DNA: TGTGCCAGTAGTCTAGGACGTATCTCTGGAAACACCATATATTTT. Translation: CASSLGRISGNTIYF.

The chain combines TRBV12-3 or TRBV12-4 with TRBJ2-1; D is perhaps TRBD2 (5 bases). The CDR3 totals 15 residues. V was cut by 3 bases and J by 2 bases, with 11 bases left in between. As DNA, the CDR3 is TGTGCCAGCAGTTTCTACAGCGGCCCCTACAATGAGCAGTTCTTC. It translates to CASSFYSGPYNEQFF.

The chain has TRBV27 and TRBJ2-7, with TRBD1 matching over 11 bases. The CDR3 sequence is 15 residues long. V lost 4 bases to trimming and J lost 4 bases; unmatched junction nucleotides: 6. The V gene's germline CDR1 is MNHEY and CDR2 SMNVEV (reference sequence). The CDR3 here is CASSYTGTGGYEQYF. The CDR3, as DNA: TGTGCCAGCAGTTATACCGGGACAGGGGGTTACGAGCAGTACTTC.

This chain links TRBV4-3 with TRBJ1-1; D is perhaps TRBD1 (5 bases). The CDR3 runs 18 residues. The germline V gene has CDR1 LGHNA and CDR2 YSLEER. With 2 bases removed from V and 5 bases from J, the gap between germline ends came to 24 bases. This CDR3 reads CASSQTRGLGQGVTEAFF. CDR3 bases: TGCGCCAGCAGCCAAACACGGGGCCTGGGCCAGGGAGTAACTGAAGCTTTCTTT.

This clonotype was detected many times. This sequence joins TRBV5-1 and TRBJ2-5; D uncertain. Germline CDR1 is SGHRS and CDR2 is YFSETQ. With 0 bases removed from V and 2 bases from J, the gap between germline ends came to 5 bases. This CDR3 region has 13 residues. The CDR3 sequence is CASSLEQQETQYF. CDR3 in DNA: TGCGCCAGCAGCTTGGAACAGCAAGAGACCCAGTACTTC.

This clonotype occurred many times. This chain joins TRBV4-2 and TRBJ2-7; TRBD1 agrees at 10 bases. CDR3 size: 16 residues. Germline V lookup: CDR1 LGHNA, CDR2 YNFKEQ. With 0 bases clipped from V and 2 bases from J, the junction kept 4 bases outside the gene matches. CDR3 nucleotide sequence: TGTGCCAGCAGCCAAGAGGGGACAGGGGCAACCTACGAGCAGTACTTC. Residues: CASSQEGTGATYEQYF.

This clonotype was recorded many times. The chain uses TRBV29-1 and TRBJ2-7; the match to TRBD2 covers 10 bases. The CDR3 is made up of 14 amino acids. The germline V gene has CDR1 SQVTM and CDR2 ANQGSEA. J lost 4 bases, V lost 4 bases, and 7 bases had no gene match. CDR3 sequence (DNA): TGCAGCGTTGCACCGATAGCGGGAGGTTACGAGCAGTACTTC. It specifies CSVAPIAGGYEQYF.

This chain connects TRBV18 to TRBJ2-3, with 11 bases identical to TRBD2. The CDR3 sequence is 15 residues long. J was trimmed by 3 bases and V by 2 bases; bases with no gene match: 1. The germline gives CDR1 KGHSH, CDR2 LQKENI. The CDR3 DNA sequence: TGTGCCAGCTCACCAATAGCGGGAGGGACAGATACGCAGTATTTT. It translates to CASSPIAGGTDTQYF.

This clonotype was found many times. The chain links TRBV6-1 to TRBJ2-1, with 7 bases fitting TRBD2. CDR3 length: 14 residues. Germline V CDR1 and CDR2: MNHNS, SASEGT. Germline trimming cut 7 bases from V and 2 bases from J; bases unmatched to any gene: 5. CDR3 region: CASKRTSAYNEQFF. The CDR3 region has the DNA TGTGCCAGCAAGAGAACTAGCGCCTACAATGAGCAGTTCTTC.

The rearrangement links TRBV19 to TRBJ1-5; D is unresolved. This CDR3 has 16 residues. V dropped 5 bases and J dropped 3 bases, with 17 bases sitting between them. Germline V CDR1 and CDR2: LNHDA, SQIVND (reference sequence). DNA for the CDR3: TGTGCCAGTAGTTTGAACCGGGGTAGGGACAATCAGCCCCAGCATTTT. Protein sequence: CASSLNRGRDNQPQHF. Supplemented by reference TRBV19 and TRBJ1-5, the full variable domain reads DGGITQSPKYLFRKEGQNVTLSCEQNLNHDAMYWYRQDPGQGLRLIYYSQIVNDFQKGDIAEGYSVSREKKESFPLTVTSAQKNPTAFYLCASSLNRGRDNQPQHFGDGTRLSIL.

In its sample, this clonotype was seen a few times. V and J are TRBV20-1 and TRBJ2-4; the D gene is possibly TRBD2 (5 bases). This CDR3 has 14 amino acids. Looked up from germline, CDR1 is DFQATT and CDR2 is SNEGSKA (reference sequence). V was cut by 6 bases and J by 2 bases, with 14 bases left in between. The CDR3 reads CSAPRVISKNIQYF. CDR3 nucleotide sequence: TGCAGTGCCCCGCGGGTAATATCCAAAAACATTCAGTACTTC.

At least ten counts were recorded for this clonotype. The genes are TRBV4-1 and TRBJ1-5; no reliable D call. This CDR3 region has 13 residues. Germline CDR1 reads MGHRA; CDR2 reads YSYEKL. The V end was cut by 1 base, the J end by 3 bases, with 4 bases between. Here the CDR3 DNA reads TGCGCCAGCAGCCAAGGGCTCAATCAGCCCCAGCATTTT. It translates to CASSQGLNQPQHF.

This clonotype was found many times. The J gene is TRBJ2-7, the V gene TRBV5-1; the D is unclear. Germline assignment: CDR1 SGHRS and CDR2 YFSETQ. V was cut by 5 bases and J by 2 bases, with 14 bases left in between. This CDR3 has 14 amino acids. The CDR3 loop is CASRPHLSPYEQYF. Here the CDR3 DNA reads TGCGCCAGCAGGCCCCATCTGTCCCCCTACGAGCAGTACTTC. Full variable domain (remainder filled in from reference TRBV5-1 and TRBJ2-7): KAGVTQTPRYLIKTRGQQVTLSCSPISGHRSVSWYQQTPGQGLQFLFEYFSETQRNKGNFPGRFSGRQFSNSRSEMNVSTLELGDSALYLCASRPHLSPYEQYFGPGTRLTVT.

The rearrangement links TRBV7-6 to TRBJ2-1, with 11 bases fitting TRBD2. CDR1 SGHVS and CDR2 FNYEAQ come from the germline V gene. The CDR3 runs to 18 residues. V lost 3 bases, J lost 9 bases, and 16 bases stayed unmatched. This CDR3 is CASSFVLGSGRAVGEQFF. CDR3 coding DNA: TGTGCCAGCAGCTTTGTCCTAGGTAGCGGGAGGGCCGTAGGTGAGCAGTTCTTC.

This clonotype has a count of ten or more. This chain links TRBV6-1 with TRBJ1-6; D is unresolved. V was clipped by 6 bases and J by 7 bases, with 13 bases between them. Germline assignment: CDR1 MNHNS and CDR2 SASEGT. The CDR3 is made up of 14 amino acids. Here the CDR3 reads CASRREGGNSPLHF. CDR3 in DNA: TGTGCCAGCAGGAGGGAGGGTGGGAATTCACCCCTCCACTTT.

This clonotype was observed a few times. The chain joins TRBV6-1 to TRBJ2-7; D assignment may be TRBD1 or TRBD2 (5 bases each). V gave up 3 bases and J gave up 9 bases, with 9 bases separating them. The CDR3 has 11 residues. Germline assignment: CDR1 MNHNS and CDR2 SASEGT. CDR3 sequence (DNA): TGTGCCAGCAGTGACACGGGGACGCAGTACTTC. This translates into CASSDTGTQYF.

The CDR3 spells CASGGRRAEQYF. DNA of the CDR3: TGTGCCAGCGGCGGACGGCGGGCCGAGCAGTACTTC. The chain links TRBV21-1 to TRBJ2-7; TRBD2 was called by the table and not checked on the DNA. TRBV21-1 is a listed pseudogene. This CDR3 is 12 amino acids long.